This T cell receptor (beta chain) was captured in a study of monozygotic twins with inflammatory bowel disease. This CDR3 is 17 amino acids long. Per the germline V gene, CDR1 is MNHEY and CDR2 is SVGAGI. TCRdb re-called the 5' RACE reads; every CDR3 protein appears as one record, without DNA. This specimen shows roughly 330,000 distinct CDR3 sequences; the ten leading clones hold around 2%. The sequence was obtained from a human donor with ulcerative colitis or Crohn's disease, or a healthy co-twin of an affected twin (not recorded which). Sample: blood. V and J are TRBV6-5 and TRBJ2-4; the D gene TCRdb calls, TRBD1, cannot be checked with no DNA. CDR3 region: CASSYSSGTGTKNIQYF.